A single sample is the source of the 27 T cell receptor beta chains below, sequenced in a study of OX40 agonist ivuxolimab in advanced cancers. Libraries were constructed by the immunoSEQ multiplex PCR assay. In TCRdb, the immuneACCESS table is reduced to in-frame sequences with V and J assigned. These tables do not hold every clone; where another copy was compared, an unresolved V gene accounts for under half, and the others remain unexplained. This sample is represented by more than 60,000 clones; about four fifths of them were singletons. The ten most abundant clones make up around 30% of the sample. Sequenced here: CD4+ or CD8+ T cells sorted from blood, sampled in a trial of the OX40 agonist ivuxolimab. The receptors shown here come from an adult with an advanced solid tumor such as melanoma, head and neck, liver or kidney cancer.

V gene TRBV19 combines with J gene TRBJ1-1; D unresolved. CDR1 is LNHDA, CDR2 SQIVND, per germline (reference sequence). The CDR3 contains 14 residues. V lost 5 bases and J lost 1, with 11 bases in between. The CDR3 nucleotides read TGTGCCAGTAGTCCCATAATCAGGAACACTGAAGCTTTCTTT. It encodes CASSPIIRNTEAFF.

This clone was detected only a few times. V is TRBV28 and J is TRBJ2-6, with D possibly called TRBD1 or TRBD2 (5 bases each). CDR1 and CDR2 from the germline V gene are MDHEN and SYDVKM. Between the trimmed V and J ends, which lost 4 bases and 2 bases, there was a span of 12 bases. The CDR3 consists of 16 residues. The CDR3 protein is CASSYLLGAGANVLTF. The CDR3 DNA reads TGTGCCAGCAGTTATCTTCTGGGGGCTGGGGCCAACGTCCTGACTTTC.

The genes are TRBV5-6 and TRBJ1-2; 8 nucleotides match TRBD1. Germline lookup yields CDR1 SGHDT and CDR2 YYEEEE. The CDR3 consists of 15 residues. Trimming removed 0 bases from V and 3 bases from J; junction bases left unmatched: 4. CDR3 in DNA: TGTGCCAGCAGCTTGGGGGACAGGTACTACTATGGCTACACCTTC. Translating it yields CASSLGDRYYYGYTF.

The chain joins TRBV10-3 to TRBJ1-1; D ambiguous. CDR3 length: 13 amino acids. Germline V gene data show CDR1 as ENHRY and CDR2 as SYGVKD. The V gene lost 0 bases and the J gene lost 7 bases, with 9 bases spanning the gap. The CDR3 reads CAISESGNREAFF. The CDR3 region has the DNA TGTGCCATCAGTGAGTCAGGAAACCGTGAAGCTTTCTTT.

The CDR3, as DNA: TGTGCCAGTAGTATCCGCCCCTCAGGCCACAGGGTGGATGAAAAACTGTTTTTT. It encodes CASSIRPSGHRVDEKLFF. The rearrangement uses TRBV19 and TRBJ1-4; a weak D match, TRBD1 (6 bases). The V end was cut by 3 bases, the J end by 6 bases, with 23 bases between. Germline CDR1 reads LNHDA; CDR2 reads SQIVND (reference sequence). The CDR3 consists of 18 residues.

The chain uses TRBV30 and TRBJ2-1; possibly TRBD1 or TRBD2 for D (5 bases each). The V gene's germline CDR1 is GTSNPN and CDR2 SVGIG (reference sequence). V lost 2 bases to trimming and J lost 9 bases, with 14 bases between them. This CDR3 spans 13 amino acids. In DNA, the CDR3 is TGTGCCTGGAGTCCCGACAGACGGGGTGAGCAGTTCTTC. Translating it yields CAWSPDRRGEQFF.

The chain uses TRBV15 and TRBJ1-4, with TRBD1 identical over 8 bases. Germline V gives CDR1 LNHNV, CDR2 YYDKDF (reference sequence). The CDR3 covers 15 residues. Trimming took 5 bases from V and 2 from J; bases not matched to a gene: 4. The CDR3 spells CATSPWDRTNEKLFF. As DNA, the CDR3 is TGTGCCACCAGCCCCTGGGACAGGACTAATGAAAAACTGTTTTTT. The whole variable domain, remainder taken from reference TRBV15 and TRBJ1-4, is DAMVIQNPRYQVTQFGKPVTLSCSQTLNHNVMYWYQQKSSQAPKLLFHYYDKDFNNEADTPDNFQSRRPNTSFCFLDIRSPGLGDTAMYLCATSPWDRTNEKLFFGSGTQLSVL.

This chain connects TRBV4-2 to TRBJ2-1; D may be TRBD1 (7 bases). Per the germline V gene, CDR1 is LGHNA and CDR2 is YNFKEQ. The CDR3 is made up of 18 amino acids. Deletions cut 1 base from V and 0 bases from J, with 16 bases between. CDR3 region: CASSQAPEGQISYNEQFF. CDR3 sequence (DNA): TGTGCCAGCAGCCAAGCCCCGGAGGGACAGATCTCCTACAATGAGCAGTTCTTC.

The count of this clone is one. The V and J genes are TRBV6-1 and TRBJ2-2; 8 nucleotides match TRBD2. The CDR3 loop spans 15 amino acids. Germline assignment: CDR1 MNHNS and CDR2 SASEGT. Unmatched junction bases numbered 11, after V lost 10 bases and J lost 4 bases. In nucleotides, the CDR3 is TGTGCCACCGGACGGGGGGGGCTGAGCACCGGGGAGCTGTTTTTT. It specifies CATGRGGLSTGELFF.

The gene calls are TRBV5-1 and TRBJ1-1; D unclear. The V end lost 0 bases, the J end lost 3 bases, and 3 bases lay between the germline ends. This CDR3 is built from 12 residues. CDR1 SGHRS and CDR2 YFSETQ come from the germline V gene. CDR3 DNA: TGCGCCAGCAGCTTGGTTTACACTGAAGCTTTCTTT. Residues: CASSLVYTEAFF.

Only a few counts were recorded for this clone. The V gene is TRBV4-3, the J gene TRBJ1-6; D might be TRBD1 (5 bases). The CDR3 is 15 amino acids. The V end lost 0 bases, the J end lost 7 bases, and 10 bases lay between the germline ends. Germline V lookup: CDR1 LGHNA, CDR2 YSLEER. Here the CDR3 reads CASSQETEGNSPLHF. The CDR3 nucleotides read TGCGCCAGCAGCCAAGAGACGGAGGGGAATTCACCCCTCCACTTT.

The V and J genes are TRBV2 and TRBJ1-5; 11 nucleotides align to TRBD1. The germline V gene has CDR1 SNHLY and CDR2 FYNNEI. The CDR3 covers 16 residues. The J segment lost 7 bases and the V segment lost 6 bases, leaving 11 bases of the junction unmatched. The CDR3 coding sequence is TGTGCCAGCAGCGGGACCGGGACAGGGGGATGGCAGCCCCAGCATTTT. It translates to CASSGTGTGGWQPQHF.

This chain uses TRBV9 with TRBJ2-1; TRBD1 aligns across 12 bases. The CDR3 contains 17 residues. Trimming removed 3 bases from V and 5 bases from J; junction bases left unmatched: 9. Germline CDR1 is SGDLS and CDR2 is YYNGEE. CDR3 sequence (DNA): TGTGCCAGCAGCGCTGTCGCCGGGACAGGGGGCCACAATGAGCAGTTCTTC. This sequence encodes CASSAVAGTGGHNEQFF.

This rearrangement joins TRBV30 to TRBJ1-5; no reliable D call. The germline V gene encodes CDR1 GTSNPN and CDR2 SVGIG (reference sequence). The CDR3 spans 15 residues. Trimming stripped 2 bases from V and 4 bases from J, with 15 bases between. This CDR3 reads CAWSPLADPNQPQHF. Here the CDR3 DNA reads TGTGCCTGGAGTCCCCTGGCTGATCCTAATCAGCCCCAGCATTTT.

This clone appeared once. The chain links TRBV25-1 to TRBJ2-7; TRBD1 matches at 7 bases. This CDR3 is 13 amino acids long. Trimming took 5 bases from V and 5 from J; bases not matched to a gene: 6. Germline V lookup: CDR1 MGHDK, CDR2 SYGVNS. This CDR3 reads CASSQQGINEQYF. The CDR3 DNA is TGTGCCAGCAGTCAACAGGGGATCAACGAGCAGTACTTC.

This clone came up once. This chain uses TRBV29-1 with TRBJ1-2, with D hard to call. V lost 5 bases to trimming and J lost 7 bases, with 8 bases between them. The CDR3 has 10 amino acids. The germline V gene encodes CDR1 SQVTM and CDR2 ANQGSEA. CDR3 sequence: CSVFGGGYTF. The CDR3 nucleotides are TGCAGCGTTTTTGGCGGTGGCTACACCTTC.

This clone was picked up one time. The DNA of the CDR3 is TGTGCCAGCAGGGGGACAGGGTTGAACACTGAAGCTTTCTTT. The encoded protein is CASRGTGLNTEAFF. The rearrangement joins TRBV6-4 to TRBJ1-1; 9 nucleotides agree with TRBD1. The ends lost 6 bases at V and 0 bases at J; junction bases unmatched: 2. The CDR3 is 14 amino acids. The germline V gene encodes CDR1 MRHNA and CDR2 SNTAGT.

The chain is built from TRBV6-1 and TRBJ1-5; the D is unclear. The length of the CDR3 is 15 residues. Germline-derived CDR1 and CDR2 are MNHNS and SASEGT. The germline V and J ends were trimmed by 3 bases and 5 bases, with 14 bases remaining between them. In DNA, the CDR3 is TGTGCCAGCAGTGAGTTTCTTAGGTTAGATCAGCCCCAGCATTTT. Amino acids: CASSEFLRLDQPQHF.

The gene calls are TRBV11-3 and TRBJ2-1; 11 nucleotides line up with TRBD2. V trimming: 1 base; J trimming: 4 bases; junction bases outside the gene matches: 3. Germline V CDR1 and CDR2: SGHNT, YENEEA. CDR3 length: 16 residues. The CDR3 DNA sequence: TGTGCCAGCAGCTTAGGGACTAGCGGGTATTACAATGAGCAGTTCTTC. Protein: CASSLGTSGYYNEQFF.

The V gene is TRBV5-1, the J gene TRBJ1-5; D perhaps matches TRBD1 (5 bases). V was pared by 0 bases and J by 7 bases, with 11 bases between. The CDR3 consists of 14 residues. Germline CDR1 reads SGHRS; CDR2 reads YFSETQ. CDR3 DNA: TGCGCCAGCAGCTTGGCGGGGGGGGTACAGCCCCAGCATTTT. This codes for CASSLAGGVQPQHF.

This chain connects TRBV18 to TRBJ2-7; a possible D gene is TRBD2 (6 bases). Germline V lookup: CDR1 KGHSH, CDR2 LQKENI. V lost 0 bases and J 5 bases, leaving 11 bases between the germline ends. This CDR3 contains 14 residues. CDR3 sequence (DNA): TGTGCCAGCTCACCACCACCGGGGGACGACGAGCAGTACTTC. This encodes CASSPPPGDDEQYF.

This chain uses TRBV4-1 with TRBJ1-3; perhaps TRBD1 as D (5 bases). The CDR3 has 17 amino acids. Germline V gives CDR1 MGHRA, CDR2 YSYEKL. V was clipped by 4 bases and J by 0 bases, with 16 bases between them. The CDR3 nucleotides are TGCGCCAGCAGCCCAGACACCGGGGACTTCTCTGGAAACACCATATATTTT. Translating gives CASSPDTGDFSGNTIYF.

This clone was picked up one time. This rearrangement joins TRBV5-4 to TRBJ2-5; 7 positions agree with TRBD1. Germline V gives CDR1 SGHNT, CDR2 YYREEE (reference sequence). Unmatched junction bases numbered 0, after V lost 0 bases and J lost 1 base. This CDR3 is 14 amino acids long. The CDR3 DNA is TGTGCCAGCAGCTTGGACAGGGGCCAAGAGACCCAGTACTTC. This encodes CASSLDRGQETQYF.

The J gene is TRBJ1-1, the V gene TRBV18, with D unresolved. The V gene lost 2 bases and the J gene lost 7 bases, with 20 bases spanning the gap. The CDR3 is made up of 16 amino acids. CDR1 KGHSH and CDR2 LQKENI come from the germline V gene. The DNA for the CDR3 is TGTGCCAGCTCACCAGAATCCGATCCCGCGTATGGTGAAGCTTTCTTT. This translates into CASSPESDPAYGEAFF. Variable domain in full (rest from reference TRBV18 and TRBJ1-1): NAGVMQNPRHLVRRRGQEARLRCSPMKGHSHVYWYRQLPEEGLKFMVYLQKENIIDESGMPKERFSAEFPKEGPSILRIQQVVRGDSAAYFCASSPESDPAYGEAFFGQGTRLTVV.

CDR3 nucleotides: TGTGCCAGTAGGGACTTGCCTCAATCTGGGGCCAACGTCCTGACTTTC. Amino acid sequence: CASRDLPQSGANVLTF. The chain recombines TRBV19 with TRBJ2-6; a possible D gene is TRBD2 (5 bases). Germline V CDR1 and CDR2: LNHDA, SQIVND (reference sequence). There are 16 residues in the CDR3. V was cut by 6 bases and J by 1 base, with 13 bases left in between.

Details on this clone: One end of the junction is discordant with germline, which a read error may explain. The sample contains more than one DNA sequence encoding this CDR3. The chain employs TRBV5-8 and TRBJ2-7, with D uncertain. Germline lookup yields CDR1 SGHTS and CDR2 YDEGEE. This CDR3 has 16 amino acids. The CDR3 spells CASSQESALERSEQYF. DNA for the CDR3: TGCGCCAGCAGCCAAGAATCGGCCCTCGAACGGTCTGAGCAGTACTTC.

The chain is built from TRBV29-1 and TRBJ2-5; either TRBD1 or TRBD2 may supply D (5 bases each). This CDR3 is 13 amino acids long. Per the germline V gene, CDR1 is SQVTM and CDR2 is ANQGSEA. V lost 6 bases and J 4 bases, leaving 15 bases between the germline ends. CDR3 residues: CSVRIRGIETQYF. The CDR3 DNA is TGCAGCGTACGAATCCGGGGCATAGAGACCCAGTACTTC.